A single sample is the source of the 7 T cell receptor beta chains below, sequenced in a study of T cells expressing NK-cell markers. TCRdb re-called the 5' RACE reads, yielding one record per CDR3 amino acid sequence without DNA. This specimen shows 200,000 to 300,000 distinct CDR3 sequences; the ten leading clones hold approximately 0.42%. The sequencing sample was made of blood T cells: a sorted CD56 or NKG2C T cell subset, CD4+ or CD8+ T cells, or bulk PBMC T cells (not recorded which). The receptors come from a man aged 18-30 years in good health.

The V call is TRBV6-2 or TRBV6-3, the J call TRBJ2-3. This CDR3 contains 17 residues. The germline V gene has CDR1 MNHEY and CDR2 SVGEGT. The CDR3 loop reads CASSIPGIVRRTDPQYF.

The gene calls are TRBV12-3 or TRBV12-4 and TRBJ1-2; TCRdb gives TRBD1 as the D gene, but with no DNA this cannot be confirmed. This CDR3 is built from 15 residues. The CDR3 reads CASSLRTGGFYGYTF.

V usage is TRBV6-5 and J usage is TRBJ2-2; TCRdb's D call of TRBD1 is untestable without DNA. The CDR3 contains 16 residues. CDR1 MNHEY and CDR2 SVGAGI come from the germline V gene. CDR3: CASSYAAGANTGELFF.

The V call is TRBV15, the J call TRBJ2-7; TCRdb's D gene call, TRBD2, goes unchecked for lack of DNA. The germline V gene encodes CDR1 LNHNV and CDR2 YYDKDF (reference sequence). This CDR3 spans 14 amino acids. The CDR3 loop reads CATSRDITSYEQYF.

V is TRBV4-1 and J is TRBJ2-5. The CDR3 extends over 19 amino acids. Germline V gene data show CDR1 as MGHRA and CDR2 as YSYEKL. This CDR3 is CASSPYDDGWGFGQETQYF.

The rearrangement uses TRBV12-3 or TRBV12-4 and TRBJ2-2; with no DNA, the TCRdb D assignment of TRBD1 cannot be verified. CDR3 length: 14 residues. The chain's CDR3 is CASSLVQASGELFF.

The chain has TRBV10-2 and TRBJ1-1; TCRdb outputs TRBD1, but without DNA this stays unchecked. The CDR3 is 12 residues long. The germline V gene encodes CDR1 WSHSY and CDR2 SAAADI. The CDR3 sequence is CATLGQVYEAFF.